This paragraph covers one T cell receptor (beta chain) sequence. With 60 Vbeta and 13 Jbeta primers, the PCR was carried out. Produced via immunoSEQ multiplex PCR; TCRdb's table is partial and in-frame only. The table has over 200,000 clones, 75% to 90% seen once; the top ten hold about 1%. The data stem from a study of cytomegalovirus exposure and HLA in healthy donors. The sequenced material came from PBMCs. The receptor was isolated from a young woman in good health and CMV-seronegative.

The CDR3 coding sequence is TGTGCCAGCAGCTTTCATCCTGAAGGGGTTAATAATGAAAAACTGTTTTTT. Amino acids: CASSFHPEGVNNEKLFF. V gene TRBV7-9 combines with J gene TRBJ1-4; D may be TRBD1 (5 bases). Looked up from germline, CDR1 is SEHNR and CDR2 is FQNEAQ (reference sequence). The CDR3 is made up of 17 amino acids. Trimming left V 3 bases short and J 4 bases short, with 18 bases between.